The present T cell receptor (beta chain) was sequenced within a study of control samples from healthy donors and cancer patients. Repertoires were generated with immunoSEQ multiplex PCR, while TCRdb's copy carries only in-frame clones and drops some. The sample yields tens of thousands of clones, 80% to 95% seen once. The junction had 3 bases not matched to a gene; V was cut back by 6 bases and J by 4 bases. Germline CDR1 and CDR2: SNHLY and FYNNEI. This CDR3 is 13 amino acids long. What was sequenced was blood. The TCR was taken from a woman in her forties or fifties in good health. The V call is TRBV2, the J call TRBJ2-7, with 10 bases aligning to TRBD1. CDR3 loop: CASSRDRGYEQYF. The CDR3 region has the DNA TGTGCCAGCAGCCGGGACAGGGGTTACGAGCAGTACTTC.